Presented here are 13 T cell receptor beta chains from one specimen sequenced in a study of shared clonotypes between healthy human individuals. Generated by immunoSEQ multiplex PCR, the TCRdb table keeps only in-frame clones and is missing some. Of 550,000 to 850,000 clones in the sample, around 74% were seen once. Input material: memory CD4+ T cells sorted from blood. Described subset: CD45RA-negative fraction. The receptors shown here come from a woman aged 25 to 39 in good health.

V is TRBV6-6 and J is TRBJ2-7, with D tentatively TRBD2 (6 bases). The CDR3 contains 15 residues. V lost 6 bases and J lost 2, with 17 bases in between. Germline-derived CDR1 and CDR2 are MNHNY and SVGAGI (reference sequence). CDR3 residues: CASRKEGLLTYEQYF. The DNA for the CDR3 is TGTGCCAGCAGGAAGGAGGGACTTCTCACCTACGAGCAGTACTTC.

The chain is built from TRBV5-4 and TRBJ1-1, with a weak D call TRBD1 (5 bases). V lost 3 bases and J 7 bases, leaving 25 bases between the germline ends. This CDR3 spans 17 amino acids. Germline CDR1 is SGHNT and CDR2 is YYREEE (reference sequence). The CDR3 is CASSSPKGQGGLGEAFF. CDR3 DNA: TGTGCCAGCAGCTCGCCCAAAGGGCAGGGAGGCTTGGGTGAAGCTTTCTTT.

The chain carries TRBV2 and TRBJ1-4; D is uncertain. The CDR3 is made up of 12 amino acids. Germline CDR1 is SNHLY and CDR2 is FYNNEI. Trimming cost V 6 bases and J 4 bases, with 6 bases left between them. The chain's CDR3 is CASRSNNEKLFF. The CDR3 nucleotides are TGTGCCAGCAGGAGCAATAATGAAAAACTGTTTTTT.

This sequence joins TRBV11-2 and TRBJ1-6; D uncertain. Trimming took off 3 bases at V and 14 bases at J, with 14 bases between the two ends. CDR3 length: 13 residues. The germline V gene encodes CDR1 SGHAT and CDR2 FQNNGV. The CDR3 loop reads CASSFDTLETLHF. In DNA form, the CDR3 reads TGTGCCAGCAGCTTCGACACACTGGAGACCCTCCACTTT.

This clone has just a few counts. The chain recombines TRBV2 with TRBJ1-1; D perhaps matches TRBD1 (5 bases). Germline V gene lookup returns CDR1 SNHLY and CDR2 FYNNEI. V lost 2 bases, J lost 7 bases, and 14 bases lay in between. CDR3 length: 14 residues. Here the CDR3 DNA reads TGTGCCAGCAGTGAACGACGGAGTCAGGGTGAAGCTTTCTTT. It specifies CASSERRSQGEAFF.

This chain connects TRBV5-5 to TRBJ2-3; D perhaps matches TRBD2 (6 bases). This CDR3 comprises 16 residues. Germline lookup yields CDR1 SGHKS and CDR2 YYEKEE (reference sequence). V dropped 0 bases and J dropped 2 bases, with 13 bases sitting between them. Here the CDR3 DNA reads TGTGCCAGCAGCTTGGGGAGGGATCCCACCACAGATACGCAGTATTTT. It encodes CASSLGRDPTTDTQYF.

This rearrangement joins TRBV2 to TRBJ1-1; D not resolved. This CDR3 has 13 residues. The germline V gene encodes CDR1 SNHLY and CDR2 FYNNEI. With 8 bases removed from V and 1 base from J, the gap between germline ends came to 11 bases. This CDR3 reads CASAEEKNTEAFF. Here the CDR3 DNA reads TGTGCCAGCGCAGAAGAGAAGAACACTGAAGCTTTCTTT.

This chain joins TRBV11-2 and TRBJ2-1; 10 bases are shared with TRBD2. The junction had 10 bases not matched to a gene; V was cut back by 5 bases and J by 9 bases. Per the germline V gene, CDR1 is SGHAT and CDR2 is FQNNGV. CDR3 size: 15 residues. The CDR3 DNA is TGTGCCAGCAGCCCGTCCGGGACTAGCGAGGTTGAGCAGTTCTTC. Protein: CASSPSGTSEVEQFF.

The chain has TRBV15 and TRBJ2-2; the D gene is possibly TRBD1 (5 bases). V lost 3 bases, J lost 6 bases, and 17 bases lay in between. Per the germline V gene, CDR1 is LNHNV and CDR2 is YYDKDF (reference sequence). The CDR3 has 16 residues. CDR3 in amino acids: CATSSPGRSSAGELFF. CDR3 sequence (DNA): TGTGCCACCAGCAGTCCAGGGCGCAGTTCAGCCGGGGAGCTGTTTTTT.

Ten or more counts support this clone. The gene calls are TRBV25-1 and TRBJ1-1, with D maybe TRBD1 (5 bases). The CDR3 runs 14 residues. Trimming cost V 7 bases and J 0 bases, with 12 bases left between them. CDR1 MGHDK and CDR2 SYGVNS come from the germline V gene. Here the CDR3 reads CASTKGTMNTEAFF. As DNA, the CDR3 is TGTGCCAGCACAAAAGGGACTATGAACACTGAAGCTTTCTTT.

The rearrangement uses TRBV5-1 and TRBJ1-1, with 9 nucleotides matching TRBD1. Germline CDR1 SGHRS, CDR2 YFSETQ. The CDR3 extends over 13 amino acids. V was clipped by 2 bases and J by 7 bases; unmatched bases: 3. The CDR3 DNA sequence: TGCGCCAGCAGCTTTACAGGGGGCGGTGAAGCTTTCTTT. Its translation is CASSFTGGGEAFF. Together with reference TRBV5-1 and TRBJ1-1, the CDR3 gives the full variable domain: KAGVTQTPRYLIKTRGQQVTLSCSPISGHRSVSWYQQTPGQGLQFLFEYFSETQRNKGNFPGRFSGRQFSNSRSEMNVSTLELGDSALYLCASSFTGGGEAFFGQGTRLTVV.

The V gene is TRBV10-3, the J gene TRBJ2-3; TRBD2 aligns across 8 bases. This CDR3 spans 15 amino acids. J gave up 3 bases and V 2 bases, and 4 bases lay outside the gene matches. The germline gives CDR1 ENHRY, CDR2 SYGVKD. The CDR3 spells CAISEGGRRTDTQYF. CDR3 nucleotides: TGTGCCATCAGTGAGGGCGGGAGGAGGACAGATACGCAGTATTTT.

The rearrangement uses TRBV7-9 and TRBJ2-1; no clear D. The V end was cut by 7 bases, the J end by 6 bases, with 13 bases between. CDR1 is SEHNR, CDR2 FQNEAQ, per germline (reference sequence). The CDR3 extends over 13 amino acids. The CDR3 nucleotides are TGTGCCAGCATGGAGCGAATCTCCAATGAGCAGTTCTTC. Residues: CASMERISNEQFF. Based on the CDR3 plus reference TRBV7-9 and TRBJ2-1, the full variable domain is DTGVSQNPRHKITKRGQNVTFRCDPISEHNRLYWYRQTLGQGPEFLTYFQNEAQLEKSRLLSDRFSAERPKGSFSTLEIQRTEQGDSAMYLCASMERISNEQFFGPGTRLTVL.